This TCR beta chain was retrieved from a study of shared clonotypes between healthy human individuals. Study overall: Aged 18 to 49, the donors were two women and a few men.

Profiled with immunoSEQ multiplex PCR; TCRdb holds only in-frame clones, not every one. The sample contains 450,000 to 500,000 clones, around 85% of which appear only once. Whole-study results and caveats: It was anticipated that sequencing depth would influence how many clonotypes donors shared.

As to this clone: Its antigen is still unknown. Other DNA sequences of this sample code for an identical CDR3.

CDR1 and CDR2 from the germline V gene are SNHLY and FYNNEI. Unmatched junction bases numbered 2, after V lost 5 bases and J lost 4 bases. The CDR3 loop spans 13 amino acids. Material: PBMCs. V gene TRBV2 combines with J gene TRBJ2-1; 7 bases fit TRBD2. This receptor was identified in a woman aged 40 to 49 in good health. Some clones in this sample may be carry-over from other donors' samples. The CDR3 nucleotides are TGTGCCAGCAGTAGCGGGGAATACAATGAGCAGTTCTTC. Its translation: CASSSGEYNEQFF.